Listed below are T cell receptor beta chains from one sample, sequenced in a study of CD8 T cells in Susac syndrome. From the immunoSEQ multiplex PCR reads, TCRdb called clonotypes with MiXCR, one entry per CDR3 protein. The sample shows fewer than 150,000 distinct CDR3 sequences, around 94% of them seen only once. The source material was CD8+ T cells from PBMCs. These receptor sequences come from a human donor in good health. The CDR3 runs from the conserved cysteine through the conserved F or W. The order of the fields is clone size, J gene, D gene, V gene, CDR3 protein, CDR3 DNA. A D gene is named only where the DNA matches it firmly. Some rows have no size entry. The others give once, few or many, or a class for an expanded clone.

abundance: -
j_gene: TRBJ2-1
d_gene: TRBD2
v_gene: TRBV9
CDR3aa: CASSAPREDNEQFF
CDR3nt: TGTGCCAGCAGCGCGCCTCGGGAGGATAATGAGCAGTTCTTC

abundance: -
j_gene: TRBJ2-3
d_gene: TRBD2
v_gene: TRBV18
CDR3aa: CASSPPASGRFTDTQYF
CDR3nt: TGTGCCAGCTCACCACCGGCTAGCGGGAGATTCACAGATACGCAGTATTTT

abundance: -
j_gene: TRBJ2-7
d_gene: TRBD2
v_gene: TRBV2
CDR3aa: CASHSGTYEQYF
CDR3nt: TGTGCCAGCCATAGCGGGACTTACGAGCAGTACTTC

abundance: -
j_gene: TRBJ2-1
d_gene: -
v_gene: TRBV20-1
CDR3aa: CSAFYNEQFF
CDR3nt: TGCAGTGCTTTCTACAATGAGCAGTTCTTC

abundance: once
j_gene: TRBJ2-1
d_gene: TRBD2
v_gene: TRBV7-8
CDR3aa: CASSPGTSPNEQFF
CDR3nt: TGTGCCAGCAGCCCCGGGACTAGCCCCAATGAGCAGTTCTTC

abundance: -
j_gene: TRBJ2-1
d_gene: -
v_gene: TRBV4-3
CDR3aa: CASSQENRDEQFF
CDR3nt: TGCGCCAGCAGCCAAGAAAATCGGGATGAGCAGTTCTTC

abundance: -
j_gene: TRBJ1-4
d_gene: -
v_gene: TRBV14
CDR3aa: CASSRTATNEKLFF
CDR3nt: TGTGCCAGCAGCCGTACGGCTACTAATGAAAAACTGTTTTTT

abundance: -
j_gene: TRBJ2-7
d_gene: -
v_gene: TRBV7-8
CDR3aa: CASSPLLEVTEQYF
CDR3nt: TGTGCCAGCAGCCCCTTACTAGAGGTTACTGAGCAGTACTTC

abundance: -
j_gene: TRBJ1-1
d_gene: -
v_gene: TRBV19
CDR3aa: CASRKGQWGSTEAFF
CDR3nt: TGTGCCAGTAGAAAGGGTCAGTGGGGGAGCACTGAAGCTTTCTTT

abundance: -
j_gene: TRBJ2-5
d_gene: -
v_gene: TRBV7-3
CDR3aa: CASSLRWGISETQYF
CDR3nt: TGTGCCAGCAGCCTAAGATGGGGAATTTCGGAGACCCAGTACTTC

abundance: -
j_gene: TRBJ2-7
d_gene: TRBD2
v_gene: TRBV9
CDR3aa: CASSVMTSPDEQYF
CDR3nt: TGTGCCAGCAGCGTAATGACTAGCCCGGACGAGCAGTACTTC

abundance: -
j_gene: TRBJ2-5
d_gene: -
v_gene: TRBV25-1
CDR3aa: CASSEPHQETQYF
CDR3nt: TGTGCCAGCAGTGAACCCCACCAAGAGACCCAGTACTTC

abundance: -
j_gene: TRBJ2-4
d_gene: -
v_gene: TRBV3-1
CDR3aa: CASSQAGAPNIQYF
CDR3nt: TGTGCCAGCAGCCAAGCGGGAGCCCCAAACATTCAGTACTTC

abundance: -
j_gene: TRBJ1-1
d_gene: -
v_gene: TRBV29-1
CDR3aa: CSVTGGEWNTEAFF
CDR3nt: TGCAGCGTTACCGGGGGCGAATGGAACACTGAAGCTTTCTTT

abundance: -
j_gene: TRBJ2-7
d_gene: -
v_gene: TRBV15
CDR3aa: CATSRYKGDEQYF
CDR3nt: TGTGCCACCAGCAGATATAAAGGGGACGAGCAGTACTTC

abundance: -
j_gene: TRBJ1-1
d_gene: -
v_gene: TRBV2
CDR3aa: CASSDVGNTEAFF
CDR3nt: TGTGCCAGCAGTGATGTGGGAAACACTGAAGCTTTCTTT

abundance: -
j_gene: TRBJ1-1
d_gene: TRBD1
v_gene: TRBV20-1
CDR3aa: CSAMQGAQAFF
CDR3nt: TGCAGTGCTATGCAGGGGGCGCAGGCTTTCTTT

abundance: -
j_gene: TRBJ2-7
d_gene: TRBD1
v_gene: TRBV3-1
CDR3aa: CASSTRQGPTYEQYF
CDR3nt: TGTGCCAGCAGCACCCGACAGGGCCCCACCTACGAGCAGTACTTC

abundance: -
j_gene: TRBJ2-1
d_gene: -
v_gene: TRBV6-2/TRBV6-3
CDR3aa: CASSYEWGNEQFF
CDR3nt: TGTGCCAGCAGTTACGAGTGGGGCAATGAGCAGTTCTTC

abundance: -
j_gene: TRBJ2-3
d_gene: -
v_gene: TRBV27
CDR3aa: CASSSRRDTQYF
CDR3nt: TGTGCCAGCAGCTCGCGCCGCGATACGCAGTATTTT

abundance: -
j_gene: TRBJ2-7
d_gene: -
v_gene: TRBV27
CDR3aa: CASSLDSAPYEQYF
CDR3nt: TGTGCCAGCAGTTTAGACTCCGCCCCCTACGAGCAGTACTTC

abundance: -
j_gene: TRBJ2-2
d_gene: TRBD2
v_gene: TRBV30
CDR3aa: CAWQLPWTSIGELFF
CDR3nt: TGTGCCTGGCAGTTACCCTGGACTAGCATCGGGGAGCTGTTTTTT

abundance: -
j_gene: TRBJ2-2
d_gene: -
v_gene: TRBV29-1
CDR3aa: CSVVLVPNLTGELFF
CDR3nt: TGCAGCGTTGTACTGGTCCCCAACCTCACCGGGGAGCTGTTTTTT

abundance: -
j_gene: TRBJ2-5
d_gene: TRBD1
v_gene: TRBV20-1
CDR3aa: CSAVRDRRIQETQYF
CDR3nt: TGCAGTGCGGTTCGGGACAGGCGAATCCAAGAGACCCAGTACTTC

abundance: -
j_gene: TRBJ1-1
d_gene: -
v_gene: TRBV9
CDR3aa: CASSVEQRNTEAFF
CDR3nt: TGTGCCAGCAGCGTTGAACAGAGGAACACTGAAGCTTTCTTT

abundance: -
j_gene: TRBJ2-1
d_gene: -
v_gene: TRBV20-1
CDR3aa: CSARVPPAEYEQFF
CDR3nt: TGCAGTGCTAGAGTCCCCCCGGCGGAGTATGAGCAGTTCTTC

abundance: -
j_gene: TRBJ2-7
d_gene: TRBD2
v_gene: TRBV18
CDR3aa: CASSPTSGRASYEQYF
CDR3nt: TGTGCCAGCTCACCGACTAGCGGGAGGGCCTCCTACGAGCAGTACTTC

abundance: -
j_gene: TRBJ2-1
d_gene: TRBD1
v_gene: TRBV29-1
CDR3aa: CSVGTGMYDEQFF
CDR3nt: TGCAGCGTAGGGACAGGGATGTACGATGAGCAGTTCTTC

abundance: once
j_gene: TRBJ1-5
d_gene: -
v_gene: TRBV15
CDR3aa: CATSREDRLNQPQHF
CDR3nt: TGTGCCACCAGCAGAGAGGACAGACTCAATCAGCCCCAGCATTTT

abundance: -
j_gene: TRBJ1-1
d_gene: -
v_gene: TRBV7-2
CDR3aa: CASSEGQLPEAFF
CDR3nt: TGTGCCAGCAGCGAAGGACAGCTCCCTGAAGCTTTCTTT

abundance: -
j_gene: TRBJ2-1
d_gene: -
v_gene: TRBV6-2/TRBV6-3
CDR3aa: CASRLTGGEGIEQFF
CDR3nt: TGTGCCAGCAGACTGACGGGGGGCGAGGGTATTGAGCAGTTCTTC

abundance: -
j_gene: TRBJ2-4
d_gene: -
v_gene: TRBV12-3/TRBV12-4
CDR3aa: CASSLGLSLENIQYF
CDR3nt: TGTGCCAGCAGTTTGGGGTTGTCGCTTGAAAACATTCAGTACTTC

abundance: -
j_gene: TRBJ1-2
d_gene: TRBD1
v_gene: TRBV15
CDR3aa: CATSRDTGVDYGYTF
CDR3nt: TGTGCCACCAGCAGAGATACAGGGGTTGACTATGGCTACACCTTC

abundance: -
j_gene: TRBJ1-2
d_gene: TRBD1
v_gene: TRBV6-1
CDR3aa: CASSVDQEGANSGYTF
CDR3nt: TGTGCCAGCAGTGTCGATCAGGAGGGGGCAAATTCTGGCTACACCTTC

abundance: -
j_gene: TRBJ1-2
d_gene: TRBD1
v_gene: TRBV4-3
CDR3aa: CASSQALGTGKGYTF
CDR3nt: TGCGCCAGCAGCCAGGCACTCGGGACAGGGAAGGGCTACACCTTC

abundance: -
j_gene: TRBJ1-4
d_gene: TRBD1
v_gene: TRBV6-2/TRBV6-3
CDR3aa: CASSYPYIGQGEDLPTNEKLFF
CDR3nt: TGTGCCAGCAGTTACCCCTATATCGGACAGGGCGAAGATTTACCAACTAATGAAAAACTGTTTTTT

abundance: once
j_gene: TRBJ2-1
d_gene: TRBD2
v_gene: TRBV7-8
CDR3aa: CASSQTSGNEQFF
CDR3nt: TGTGCCAGCAGCCAGACTAGCGGCAATGAGCAGTTCTTC

abundance: -
j_gene: TRBJ2-3
d_gene: TRBD2
v_gene: TRBV6-1
CDR3aa: CASSPLGAGVTDTQYF
CDR3nt: TGTGCCAGCAGTCCACTTGGGGCGGGAGTTACAGATACGCAGTATTTT

abundance: -
j_gene: TRBJ1-5
d_gene: -
v_gene: TRBV20-1
CDR3aa: CSAPGTYNQPQHF
CDR3nt: TGCAGTGCTCCAGGGACCTACAATCAGCCCCAGCATTTT

abundance: -
j_gene: TRBJ2-1
d_gene: TRBD2
v_gene: TRBV27
CDR3aa: CASSFGLAGGYNEQFF
CDR3nt: TGTGCCAGCAGTTTTGGACTAGCGGGAGGGTACAATGAGCAGTTCTTC

abundance: -
j_gene: TRBJ2-3
d_gene: -
v_gene: TRBV27
CDR3aa: CASSRGTSGGDTQYF
CDR3nt: TGTGCCAGCAGCCGCGGCACTTCAGGGGGGGATACGCAGTATTTT

abundance: -
j_gene: TRBJ2-3
d_gene: -
v_gene: TRBV14
CDR3aa: CASSQPSGAYYSTDTQYF
CDR3nt: TGTGCCAGCAGCCAACCTTCGGGGGCGTACTATAGCACAGATACGCAGTATTTT

abundance: -
j_gene: TRBJ2-7
d_gene: TRBD2
v_gene: TRBV20-1
CDR3aa: CSGDGLGLVAF
CDR3nt: TGCAGTGGGGATGGTCTCGGACTAGTCGCCTTC

abundance: -
j_gene: TRBJ2-1
d_gene: TRBD2
v_gene: TRBV14
CDR3aa: CASSQANSGRVEQFF
CDR3nt: TGTGCCAGCAGCCAAGCGAATAGCGGGAGAGTTGAGCAGTTCTTC

abundance: -
j_gene: TRBJ2-7
d_gene: TRBD2
v_gene: TRBV7-9
CDR3aa: CASNHGREGSYEQYF
CDR3nt: TGTGCCAGCAACCACGGGAGGGAGGGGTCCTACGAGCAGTACTTC

abundance: -
j_gene: TRBJ2-7
d_gene: -
v_gene: TRBV30
CDR3aa: CAWSVRGNGYEQYF
CDR3nt: TGTGCCTGGAGTGTACGGGGCAATGGATACGAGCAGTACTTC

abundance: -
j_gene: TRBJ2-5
d_gene: -
v_gene: TRBV4-3
CDR3aa: CASSLGTTGTQYF
CDR3nt: TGCGCCAGCAGCCTTGGGACCACCGGGACCCAGTACTTC

abundance: -
j_gene: TRBJ2-7
d_gene: -
v_gene: TRBV9
CDR3aa: CASSVAGSTYEQYF
CDR3nt: TGTGCCAGCAGCGTAGCCGGGAGTACCTACGAGCAGTACTTC

abundance: -
j_gene: TRBJ1-2
d_gene: -
v_gene: TRBV29-1
CDR3aa: CSVLSSTDAIRGYTF
CDR3nt: TGCAGCGTACTCTCCTCGACCGACGCCATCAGGGGCTACACCTTC

abundance: once
j_gene: TRBJ2-3
d_gene: TRBD2
v_gene: TRBV14
CDR3aa: CASSQGGLDYRDTQYF
CDR3nt: TGTGCCAGCAGCCAAGGGGGACTAGACTACCGGGATACGCAGTATTTT

abundance: -
j_gene: TRBJ1-2
d_gene: -
v_gene: TRBV7-9
CDR3aa: CASSLAPVYGYTF
CDR3nt: TGTGCCAGCAGCTTAGCGCCGGTCTATGGCTACACCTTC

abundance: -
j_gene: TRBJ1-2
d_gene: -
v_gene: TRBV14
CDR3aa: CASSQEVGLDGYTF
CDR3nt: TGTGCCAGCAGCCAAGAAGTGGGGCTGGATGGCTACACCTTC

abundance: -
j_gene: TRBJ2-5
d_gene: -
v_gene: TRBV3-1
CDR3aa: CASSQDTLGRIQETQYF
CDR3nt: TGTGCCAGCAGCCAAGATACCCTGGGACGGATCCAAGAGACCCAGTACTTC

abundance: once
j_gene: TRBJ1-1
d_gene: TRBD1
v_gene: TRBV27
CDR3aa: CASSLDPGGWAFF
CDR3nt: TGTGCCAGCAGTTTAGACCCAGGGGGCTGGGCTTTCTTT

abundance: -
j_gene: TRBJ2-1
d_gene: -
v_gene: TRBV4-3
CDR3aa: CASSHRGLPAYNEQFF
CDR3nt: TGCGCCAGCAGCCACCGTGGACTCCCCGCCTACAATGAGCAGTTCTTC